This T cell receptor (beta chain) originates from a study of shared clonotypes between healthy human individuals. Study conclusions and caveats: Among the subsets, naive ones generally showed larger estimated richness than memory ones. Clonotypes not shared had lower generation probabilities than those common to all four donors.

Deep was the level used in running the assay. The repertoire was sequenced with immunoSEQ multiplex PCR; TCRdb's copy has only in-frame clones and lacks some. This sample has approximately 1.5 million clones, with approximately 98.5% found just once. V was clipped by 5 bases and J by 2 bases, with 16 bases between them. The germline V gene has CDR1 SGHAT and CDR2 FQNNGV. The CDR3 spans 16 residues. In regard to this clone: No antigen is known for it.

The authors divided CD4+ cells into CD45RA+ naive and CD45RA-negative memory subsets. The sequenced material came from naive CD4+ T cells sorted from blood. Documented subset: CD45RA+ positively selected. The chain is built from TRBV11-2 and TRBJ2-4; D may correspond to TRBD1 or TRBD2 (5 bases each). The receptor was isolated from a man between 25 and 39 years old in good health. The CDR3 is CASSPIHGGPKNIQYF. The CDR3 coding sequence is TGTGCCAGCAGCCCGATTCATGGGGGTCCCAAAAACATTCAGTACTTC. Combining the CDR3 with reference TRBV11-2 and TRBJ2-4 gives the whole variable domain EAGVAQSPRYKIIEKRQSVAFWCNPISGHATLYWYQQILGQGPKLLIQFQNNGVVDDSQLPKDRFSAERLKGVDSTLKIQPAKLEDSAVYLCASSPIHGGPKNIQYFGAGTRLSVL.